This T cell receptor (beta chain) was profiled in a study of blood T cell repertoires in COVID-19. Study overall: Donors in the United States, Italy and Spain gave samples during acute or convalescent COVID-19.

All enrollees were about 18 to 90 years old and from some 24 US areas. Clinical history reported by participants formed the basis on which cohorts were assigned. This clone was picked up one time. V lost 4 bases and J lost 2; bases outside the gene matches: 6. The CDR3 contains 15 residues. The germline CDR1 and CDR2 sequences are SGHDT and YYEEEE. Per the original methods: Counts of nucleated cells, estimated from reference gene primer amplification, were obtained. Sequencing was performed with immunoSEQ multiplex PCR; in TCRdb, only in-frame clones are kept and a portion is missing. The V and J calls and the clone size are those of that table, but D and trimming were determined from the DNA. The profile shows around 300,000 clones, roughly 90% of them singletons.

V gene TRBV5-6 combines with J gene TRBJ2-3; 8 bases map to TRBD1. The receptor was isolated from an older woman who had recovered from COVID-19. Sequenced sample: PBMCs or T cells enriched from blood (not recorded which). CDR3 region: CASSIATGATDTQYF. The CDR3 nucleotides read TGTGCCAGCAGCATTGCGACAGGGGCCACAGATACGCAGTATTTT.